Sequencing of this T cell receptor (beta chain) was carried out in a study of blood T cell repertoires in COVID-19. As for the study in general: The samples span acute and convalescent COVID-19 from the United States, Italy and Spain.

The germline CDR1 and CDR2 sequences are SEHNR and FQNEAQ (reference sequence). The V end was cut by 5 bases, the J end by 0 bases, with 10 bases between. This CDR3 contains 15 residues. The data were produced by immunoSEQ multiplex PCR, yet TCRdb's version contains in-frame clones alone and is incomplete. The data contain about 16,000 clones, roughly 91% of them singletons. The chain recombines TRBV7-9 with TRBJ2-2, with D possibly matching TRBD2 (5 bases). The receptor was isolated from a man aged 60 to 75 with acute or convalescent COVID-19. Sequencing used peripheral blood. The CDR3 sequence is CASSLSSANTGELFF. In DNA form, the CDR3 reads TGTGCCAGCAGCCTAAGTAGCGCGAACACCGGGGAGCTGTTTTTT.